Below, 24 T cell receptor beta chains from the same sample are listed, as sequenced in a study of blood T cell repertoires in COVID-19. Assay: immunoSEQ multiplex PCR; the TCRdb copy retains only in-frame clones and omits some. The sample consists of 110,000 or so clones, 81% of them appearing once. The specimen was peripheral blood. The receptors originated from a man in his fifties with acute or convalescent COVID-19.

The chain uses TRBV14 and TRBJ1-1; perhaps TRBD1 as D (6 bases). CDR3 length equals 14 residues. Between the trimmed V and J ends, which lost 4 bases and 5 bases, there was a span of 14 bases. Germline assignment: CDR1 SGHDN and CDR2 FVKESK. The CDR3 DNA sequence: TGTGCCAGCAGCCGAGTCTCAGGGGTAACTGAAGCTTTCTTT. Protein: CASSRVSGVTEAFF.

The chain joins TRBV27 to TRBJ2-1; 13 bases align to TRBD2. The V segment lost 6 bases and the J segment 10 bases; nucleotides outside the gene matches: 9. Looked up from germline, CDR1 is MNHEY and CDR2 is SMNVEV (reference sequence). The CDR3 loop spans 15 amino acids. The CDR3 reads CASRYGTSGVGEQFF. The CDR3 region has the DNA TGTGCCAGCAGGTATGGGACTAGCGGGGTAGGAGAGCAGTTCTTC.

The chain combines TRBV21-1 with TRBJ2-7; the table's D gene call, TRBD1, was not cross checked with the DNA. TRBV21-1 is listed as a pseudogene. The CDR3 has 16 amino acids. The DNA for the CDR3 is TGTGCCAGCAGCAGGGGCAGGGTATCCCTTTACTACGAGCAGTACGTC. Amino acids: CASSRGRVSLYYEQYV.

This chain connects TRBV28 to TRBJ2-7, with TRBD1 matching 9 bases. V shed 6 bases and J 6 bases; nucleotides not matched to a gene: 6. CDR1 and CDR2 (germline): MDHEN, SYDVKM. CDR3 size: 13 residues. DNA for the CDR3: TGTGCCAGCAGCCGGGGACAGGGCACCGAGCAGTACTTC. It encodes CASSRGQGTEQYF.

This sequence joins TRBV19 and TRBJ2-7; 7 positions match TRBD1. CDR1 and CDR2 (germline): LNHDA, SQIVND (reference sequence). CDR3 length: 14 residues. Losses at the gene ends were 3 bases for V and 3 bases for J; bases not matched to a gene: 5. The CDR3 reads CASSIGTDYYEQYF. The CDR3 region has the DNA TGTGCCAGTAGTATCGGGACAGACTACTACGAGCAGTACTTC.

The chain is built from TRBV19 and TRBJ2-4; 9 nucleotides match TRBD1. Trimming cost V 8 bases and J 8 bases; bases outside gene matches: 10. Germline CDR1 and CDR2: LNHDA and SQIVND (reference sequence). This CDR3 has 14 residues. DNA for the CDR3: TGTGCCAGTGATACAGGGGGCAAGTCTTACATTCAGTACTTC. The encoded protein is CASDTGGKSYIQYF.

Here the CDR3 DNA reads TGTGCCAGCAGCGTGGCTGCACAGGGATTTAGCACAGATACGCAGTATTTT. Amino acid sequence: CASSVAAQGFSTDTQYF. The rearrangement joins TRBV9 to TRBJ2-3; perhaps TRBD1 as D (6 bases). CDR1 and CDR2 from the germline V gene are SGDLS and YYNGEE. The CDR3 is 17 residues long. V gave up 2 bases and J gave up 0 bases, with 16 bases separating them.

The chain links TRBV6-5 to TRBJ1-3, with a tentative D call TRBD1 (6 bases). This CDR3 comprises 16 residues. Deletions cut 4 bases from V and 1 base from J, with 14 bases between. Germline V gene sequence: CDR1 MNHEY, CDR2 SVGAGI. CDR3 amino acids: CASSSGTTTSGNTIYF. CDR3 bases: TGTGCCAGCAGTTCCGGGACAACGACTTCTGGAAACACCATATATTTT.

The V call is TRBV5-1, the J call TRBJ2-1; tentatively, D is TRBD2 (5 bases). The CDR3 length is 16 residues. Looked up from germline, CDR1 is SGHRS and CDR2 is YFSETQ. Between the trimmed V and J ends, which lost 0 bases and 0 bases, there was a span of 10 bases. The CDR3 here is CASSLGRKRSYNEQFF. The DNA for the CDR3 is TGCGCCAGCAGCTTGGGGAGGAAACGCTCCTACAATGAGCAGTTCTTC.

This clone has just a few counts. CDR3 bases: TGTGCCACCAGCAGAGGGCGGTCGAACACTGAAGCTTTCTTT. Protein sequence: CATSRGRSNTEAFF. This chain connects TRBV15 to TRBJ1-1; D call uncertain. The CDR3 runs 14 residues. Germline-derived CDR1 and CDR2 are LNHNV and YYDKDF (reference sequence). Between the trimmed V and J ends, which lost 1 base and 1 base, there was a span of 7 bases.

This clone was counted between two and nine times. The chain carries TRBV15 and TRBJ2-2; weak D call: TRBD1 (6 bases). V shed 3 bases and J shed 0 bases, with 11 bases lying between them. This CDR3 has 16 amino acids. CDR1 and CDR2 (germline): LNHNV, YYDKDF (reference sequence). The CDR3 sequence is CATSSGQGSNTGELFF. CDR3 sequence (DNA): TGTGCCACCAGCAGTGGGCAGGGGTCGAACACCGGGGAGCTGTTTTTT.

CDR3 region: CASSITAPGADTQYF. The CDR3 DNA follows: TGTGCCAGTAGTATAACGGCCCCGGGAGCAGATACGCAGTATTTT. The chain combines TRBV19 with TRBJ2-3; a weak D match, TRBD2 (6 bases). V lost 2 bases and J 4 bases, leaving 13 bases between the germline ends. This CDR3 contains 15 residues. The germline V gene has CDR1 LNHDA and CDR2 SQIVND (reference sequence).

V and J are TRBV19 and TRBJ2-7; D gene ambiguous. The CDR3 length is 13 residues. In germline, CDR1 is LNHDA, CDR2 SQIVND (reference sequence). Trimming pared 3 bases from V and 6 bases from J, leaving 12 bases between. Written as DNA, the CDR3 is TGTGCCAGTAGTATGTGGTTGAGTGTCGAGCAGTACTTC. This codes for CASSMWLSVEQYF. Full variable domain (remainder filled in from reference TRBV19 and TRBJ2-7): DGGITQSPKYLFRKEGQNVTLSCEQNLNHDAMYWYRQDPGQGLRLIYYSQIVNDFQKGDIAEGYSVSREKKESFPLTVTSAQKNPTAFYLCASSMWLSVEQYFGPGTRLTVT.

This chain connects TRBV11-2 to TRBJ2-1, with 8 bases aligning to TRBD1. The CDR3 loop spans 15 amino acids. Germline V lookup: CDR1 SGHAT, CDR2 FQNNGV. The trim removed 8 bases at V and 0 bases at J, leaving 6 bases unmatched. The CDR3 nucleotides read TGTGCCAGCGCGAGGGACAGGAGCTCCTACAATGAGCAGTTCTTC. Protein product: CASARDRSSYNEQFF.

This rearrangement joins TRBV7-2 to TRBJ1-1, with 9 nucleotides matching TRBD1. Germline loops: CDR1 SGHTA, CDR2 FQGNSA. Trimming took 5 bases from V and 5 from J; bases not matched to a gene: 6. The CDR3 covers 14 residues. CDR3 residues: CASSPGQGRTEAFF. CDR3 DNA sequence: TGTGCCAGCAGCCCCGGACAGGGGCGGACTGAAGCTTTCTTT.

The sample holds one count of this clone. The V gene is TRBV7-2, the J gene TRBJ2-7; 7 bases align to TRBD2. The ends lost 1 base at V and 4 bases at J; junction bases unmatched: 7. CDR3 length equals 15 residues. Germline V gives CDR1 SGHTA, CDR2 FQGNSA. The CDR3 region has the DNA TGTGCCAGCAGCTTAGATCGGGGGGAGGGATACGAGCAGTACTTC. It yields the protein CASSLDRGEGYEQYF.

This chain joins TRBV9 and TRBJ2-1; no definite D call. This CDR3 contains 14 residues. Germline assignment: CDR1 SGDLS and CDR2 YYNGEE. V was clipped by 0 bases and J by 8 bases, with 12 bases between them. The CDR3 sequence: CASSVAVVPDEQFF. CDR3 DNA: TGTGCCAGCAGCGTAGCGGTAGTACCCGATGAGCAGTTCTTC.

This clone was seen more than once but under ten times. CDR3 amino acids: CASSQDTPDRAETQYF. The CDR3 coding sequence is TGTGCCAGCAGCCAAGATACCCCCGACAGGGCAGAGACCCAGTACTTC. The chain employs TRBV14 and TRBJ2-5, with 7 bases fitting TRBD1. The J segment lost 4 bases and the V segment lost 0 bases, leaving 8 bases of the junction unmatched. The CDR3 runs 16 residues. CDR1 is SGHDN and CDR2 is FVKESK in the germline V gene.

This sequence joins TRBV27 and TRBJ2-7, with 8 bases aligning to TRBD1. Germline assignment: CDR1 MNHEY and CDR2 SMNVEV (reference sequence). CDR3 length: 17 amino acids. The ends lost 2 bases at V and 4 bases at J; junction bases unmatched: 13. CDR3 sequence (DNA): TGTGCCAGCAGTTTAAGAGGCGGACAGGGTCAGGGGTACGAGCAGTACTTC. Residues: CASSLRGGQGQGYEQYF.

The rearrangement uses TRBV28 and TRBJ1-2; a weak D match, TRBD1 (5 bases). The CDR3 has 14 amino acids. The V gene's germline CDR1 is MDHEN and CDR2 SYDVKM. V gave up 1 base and J gave up 2 bases, with 8 bases separating them. DNA of the CDR3: TGTGCCAGCAGTTTATACAGGTACAACTATGGCTACACCTTC. As protein: CASSLYRYNYGYTF.

Details on this clone: The sample holds other DNA sequences that translate to the same CDR3. This chain connects TRBV19 to TRBJ1-5; D possibly corresponds to TRBD1 (5 bases). This CDR3 region has 13 residues. Germline CDR1 LNHDA, CDR2 SQIVND (reference sequence). V lost 2 bases and J 4 bases, leaving 6 bases between the germline ends. CDR3: CASSITGNQPQHF. The CDR3 DNA follows: TGTGCCAGTAGTATAACAGGAAATCAGCCCCAGCATTTT.

This chain uses TRBV7-2 with TRBJ2-3; 10 positions match TRBD2. Germline assignment: CDR1 SGHTA and CDR2 FQGNSA. The CDR3 is made up of 18 amino acids. V was clipped by 1 base and J by 9 bases; unmatched bases: 16. The CDR3 reads CASSLVGGLAGAPETQYF. CDR3 nucleotides: TGTGCCAGCAGCTTAGTGGGAGGGCTAGCGGGGGCCCCCGAGACGCAGTATTTT.

Here the CDR3 DNA reads TGTGCCAGCAGTTACTCGGACAGGGGGGTCTACGAGCAGTACTTC. Protein sequence: CASSYSDRGVYEQYF. The chain has TRBV6-5 and TRBJ2-7, with TRBD1 identical over 10 bases. There are 15 residues in the CDR3. Germline lookup yields CDR1 MNHEY and CDR2 SVGAGI. V was clipped by 0 bases and J by 3 bases; unmatched bases: 2.

The chain employs TRBV2 and TRBJ1-6; TRBD1 matches at 10 bases. The CDR3 spans 15 residues. Losses at the gene ends were 0 bases for V and 10 bases for J; bases not matched to a gene: 3. The germline gives CDR1 SNHLY, CDR2 FYNNEI. In nucleotides, the CDR3 is TGTGCCAGCAGTGAAGCGACAGGGGGCAAGTCACCCCTCCACTTT. Its translation: CASSEATGGKSPLHF.